This T cell receptor beta chain was obtained from a study of blood T cell repertoires in COVID-19. The CDR3 is 16 amino acids. CDR1 is KGHDR and CDR2 is SFDVKD in the germline V gene. V trimming: 5 bases; J trimming: 0 bases; junction bases outside the gene matches: 4. Generated by immunoSEQ multiplex PCR, the TCRdb table keeps only in-frame clones and is missing some. The sample carries around 250,000 clones, over 65% recorded once. The sequencing sample was made of peripheral blood. The rearrangement links TRBV24-1 to TRBJ2-1; TRBD2 aligns across 9 bases. The clonotype comes from a man aged 55 to 70 who had recovered from COVID-19. The CDR3, as DNA: TGTGCCACCAGTGGCGGGGGGGCTTACTCCTACAATGAGCAGTTCTTC. Translating gives CATSGGGAYSYNEQFF.